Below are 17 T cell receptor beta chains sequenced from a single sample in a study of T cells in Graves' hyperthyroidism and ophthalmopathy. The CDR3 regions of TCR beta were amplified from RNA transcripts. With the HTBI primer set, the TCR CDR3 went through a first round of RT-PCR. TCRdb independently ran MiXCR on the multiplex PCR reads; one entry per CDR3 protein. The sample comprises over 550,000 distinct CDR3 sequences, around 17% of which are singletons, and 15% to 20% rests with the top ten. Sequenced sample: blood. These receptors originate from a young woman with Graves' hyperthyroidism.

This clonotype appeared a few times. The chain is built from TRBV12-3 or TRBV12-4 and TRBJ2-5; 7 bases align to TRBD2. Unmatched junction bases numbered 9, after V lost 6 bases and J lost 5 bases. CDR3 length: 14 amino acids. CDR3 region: CASSGGTGGETQYF. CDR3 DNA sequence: TGTGCCAGCAGCGGGGGGACTGGAGGGGAGACCCAGTACTTC.

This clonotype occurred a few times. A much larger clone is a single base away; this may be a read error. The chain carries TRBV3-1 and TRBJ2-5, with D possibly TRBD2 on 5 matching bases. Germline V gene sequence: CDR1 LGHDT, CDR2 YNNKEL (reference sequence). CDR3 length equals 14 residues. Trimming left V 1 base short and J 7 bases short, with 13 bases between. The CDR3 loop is CASSQGLMPATQYF. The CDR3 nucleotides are TGTGCCAGCAGCCAAGGACTAATGCCCGCGACCCAGTACTTC.

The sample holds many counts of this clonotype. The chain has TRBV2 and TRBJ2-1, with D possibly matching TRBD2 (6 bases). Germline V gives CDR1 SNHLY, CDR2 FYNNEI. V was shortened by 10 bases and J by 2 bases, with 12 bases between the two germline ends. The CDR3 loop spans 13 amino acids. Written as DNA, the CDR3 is TGTGCCACCCGGGGCGGGACCTACAATGAGCAGTTCTTC. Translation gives CATRGGTYNEQFF.

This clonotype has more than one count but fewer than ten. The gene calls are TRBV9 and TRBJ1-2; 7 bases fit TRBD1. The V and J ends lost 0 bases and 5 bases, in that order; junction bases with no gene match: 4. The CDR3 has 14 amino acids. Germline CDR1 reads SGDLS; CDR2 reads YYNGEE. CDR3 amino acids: CASSVDRGRYGYTF. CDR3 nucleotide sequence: TGTGCCAGCAGCGTAGACAGGGGAAGATATGGCTACACCTTC.

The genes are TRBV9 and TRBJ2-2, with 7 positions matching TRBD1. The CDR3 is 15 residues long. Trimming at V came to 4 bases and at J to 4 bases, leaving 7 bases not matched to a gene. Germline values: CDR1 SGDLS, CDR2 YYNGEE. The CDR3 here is CASSSQGPPTGELFF. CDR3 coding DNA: TGTGCCAGCAGCTCACAGGGGCCGCCCACCGGGGAGCTGTTTTTT.

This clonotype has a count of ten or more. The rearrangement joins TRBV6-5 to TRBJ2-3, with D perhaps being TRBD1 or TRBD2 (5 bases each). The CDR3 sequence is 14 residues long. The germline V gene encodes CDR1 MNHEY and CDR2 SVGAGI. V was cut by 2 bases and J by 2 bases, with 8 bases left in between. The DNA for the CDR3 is TGTGCCAGCAGTTACAGGGACCCCACAGATACGCAGTATTTT. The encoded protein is CASSYRDPTDTQYF.

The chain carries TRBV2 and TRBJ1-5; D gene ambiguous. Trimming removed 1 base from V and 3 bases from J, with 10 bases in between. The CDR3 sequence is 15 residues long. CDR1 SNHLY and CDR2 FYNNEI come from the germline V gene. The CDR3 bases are TGTGCCAGCAGTGAAGAGTATACAGTCAATCAGCCCCAGCATTTT. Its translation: CASSEEYTVNQPQHF.

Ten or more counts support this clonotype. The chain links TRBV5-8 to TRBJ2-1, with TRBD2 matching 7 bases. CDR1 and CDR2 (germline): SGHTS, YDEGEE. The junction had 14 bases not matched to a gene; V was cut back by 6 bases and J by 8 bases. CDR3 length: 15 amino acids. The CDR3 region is CASTPRGGPRDEQFF. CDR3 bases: TGTGCCAGCACCCCGAGGGGAGGGCCGAGGGATGAGCAGTTCTTC.

The CDR3, as DNA: TGTGCCAGCAGCTCATCCCGGGACAGGGACAATTCCAATTCACCCCTCCACTTT. Translation: CASSSSRDRDNSNSPLHF. The chain carries TRBV11-2 and TRBJ1-6; 9 bases are a match to TRBD1. The CDR3 covers 18 residues. Trimming cost V 4 bases and J 7 bases; bases outside gene matches: 14. Germline loops: CDR1 SGHAT, CDR2 FQNNGV.

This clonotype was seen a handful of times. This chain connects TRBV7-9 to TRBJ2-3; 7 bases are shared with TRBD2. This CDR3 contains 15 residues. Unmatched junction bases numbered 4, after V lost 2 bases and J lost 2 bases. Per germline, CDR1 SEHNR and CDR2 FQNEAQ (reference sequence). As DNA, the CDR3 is TGTGCCAGCAGCTTATGGCTAGCGGCCACAGATACGCAGTATTTT. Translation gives CASSLWLAATDTQYF.

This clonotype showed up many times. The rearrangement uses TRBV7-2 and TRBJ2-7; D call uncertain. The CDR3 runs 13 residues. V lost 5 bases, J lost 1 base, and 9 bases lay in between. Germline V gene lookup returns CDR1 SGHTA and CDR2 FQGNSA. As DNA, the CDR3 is TGTGCCAGCAGCCGGACGGTATCCTACGAGCAGTACTTC. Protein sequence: CASSRTVSYEQYF.

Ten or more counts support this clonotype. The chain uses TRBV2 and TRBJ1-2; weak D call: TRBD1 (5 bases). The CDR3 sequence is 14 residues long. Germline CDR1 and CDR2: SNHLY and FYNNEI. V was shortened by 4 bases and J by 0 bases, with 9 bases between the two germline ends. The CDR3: CASSAGRANYGYTF. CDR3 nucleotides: TGTGCCAGCAGTGCTGGCAGGGCTAACTATGGCTACACCTTC.

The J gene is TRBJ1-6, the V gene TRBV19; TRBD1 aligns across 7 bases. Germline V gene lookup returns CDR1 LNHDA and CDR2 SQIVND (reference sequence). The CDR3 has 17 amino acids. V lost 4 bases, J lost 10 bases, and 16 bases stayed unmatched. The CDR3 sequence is CASSTIRTGSLQSPLHF. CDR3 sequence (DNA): TGTGCCAGTAGTACTATTCGGACAGGTTCGCTTCAATCACCCCTCCACTTT. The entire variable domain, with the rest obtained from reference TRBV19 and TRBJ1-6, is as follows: DGGITQSPKYLFRKEGQNVTLSCEQNLNHDAMYWYRQDPGQGLRLIYYSQIVNDFQKGDIAEGYSVSREKKESFPLTVTSAQKNPTAFYLCASSTIRTGSLQSPLHFGNGTRLTVT.

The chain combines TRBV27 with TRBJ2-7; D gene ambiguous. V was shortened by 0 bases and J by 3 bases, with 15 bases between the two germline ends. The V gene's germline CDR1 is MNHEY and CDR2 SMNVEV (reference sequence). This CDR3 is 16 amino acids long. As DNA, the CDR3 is TGTGCCAGCAGTTTATCGGTCCGTGCAATCCTCTACGAGCAGTACTTC. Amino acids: CASSLSVRAILYEQYF.

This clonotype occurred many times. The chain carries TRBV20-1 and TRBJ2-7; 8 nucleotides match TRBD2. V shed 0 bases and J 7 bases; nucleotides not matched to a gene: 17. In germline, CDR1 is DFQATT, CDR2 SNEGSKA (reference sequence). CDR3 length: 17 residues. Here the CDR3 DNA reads TGCAGTGCTAGAGATCGAGGGAGCGGGAGCCTCTCCGATGAGCAGTACTTC. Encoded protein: CSARDRGSGSLSDEQYF.

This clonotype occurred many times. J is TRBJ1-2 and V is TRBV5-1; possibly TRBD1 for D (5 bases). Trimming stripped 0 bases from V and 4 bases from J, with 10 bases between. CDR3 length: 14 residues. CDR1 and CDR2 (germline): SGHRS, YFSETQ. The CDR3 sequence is CASSLAGGAYGYTF. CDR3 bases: TGCGCCAGCAGCTTGGCCGGGGGTGCCTATGGCTACACCTTC.

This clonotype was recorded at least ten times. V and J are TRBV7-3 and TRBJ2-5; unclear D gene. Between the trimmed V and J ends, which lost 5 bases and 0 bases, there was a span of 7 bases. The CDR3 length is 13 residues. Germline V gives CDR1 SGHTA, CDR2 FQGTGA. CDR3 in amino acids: CASSPTHQETQYF. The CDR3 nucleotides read TGTGCCAGCAGCCCCACCCACCAAGAGACCCAGTACTTC.